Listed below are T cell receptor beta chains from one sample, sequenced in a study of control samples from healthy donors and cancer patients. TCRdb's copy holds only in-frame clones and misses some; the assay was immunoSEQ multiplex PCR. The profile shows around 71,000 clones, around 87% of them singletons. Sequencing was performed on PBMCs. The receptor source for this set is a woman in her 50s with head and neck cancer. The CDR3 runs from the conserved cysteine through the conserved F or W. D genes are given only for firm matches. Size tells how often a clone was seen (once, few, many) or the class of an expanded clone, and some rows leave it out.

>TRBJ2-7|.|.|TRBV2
TGTGCCAGCAGTGAGGTTGTTGTGGGAGGCGGCGAGCAGTACTTC
CASSEVVVGGGEQYF
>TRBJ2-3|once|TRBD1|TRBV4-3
TGCGCCAGCAGCCGGGACAGAGGCACAGATACGCAGTATTTT
CASSRDRGTDTQYF
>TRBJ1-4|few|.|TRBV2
TGTGCCAGCAGGAACAGGGAGGTTGAGGAAAAACTGTTTTTT
CASRNREVEEKLFF
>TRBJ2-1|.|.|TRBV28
TGTGCCAGCAGTAGACGCCAGGGTACCTTTCTCTCCTACAATGAGCAGTTCTTC
CASSRRQGTFLSYNEQFF
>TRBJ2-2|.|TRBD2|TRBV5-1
TGCGCCAGCAGCCCCCGGGCTAGCGGGGGGCCGAACACCGGGGAGCTGTTTTTT
CASSPRASGGPNTGELFF
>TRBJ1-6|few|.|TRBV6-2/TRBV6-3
TGTGCCAGCAGCCCTGACAGCGGCTTCTCCTATAATTCACCCCTCCACTTT
CASSPDSGFSYNSPLHF
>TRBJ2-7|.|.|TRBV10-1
TGCGCCAGGCCCTACGAGCAGTACTTC
CARPYEQYF
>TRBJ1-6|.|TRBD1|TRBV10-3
TGTGCCATCAGCGGGACAGCTAATGGTTCACCCCTCCACTTT
CAISGTANGSPLHF
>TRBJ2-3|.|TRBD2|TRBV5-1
TGCGCCAGCAGCTCCGGACTAGACCATATTACTAGCACAGATACGCAGTATTTT
CASSSGLDHITSTDTQYF
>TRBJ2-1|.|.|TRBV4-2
TGTGCCAGCAGCCAAGTGTTACCCGGTGATGAGCAGTTCTTC
CASSQVLPGDEQFF
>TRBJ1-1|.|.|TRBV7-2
TGTGCCAGCAGTGACCGCCGGGCTGCAGGGAGACGAGCTTTCTTT
CASSDRRAAGRRAFF
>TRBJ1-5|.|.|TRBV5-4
TGTGCCAGCAGCTTGGACAGCGATCAGCCCCAGCATTTT
CASSLDSDQPQHF
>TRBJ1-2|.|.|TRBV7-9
TGTGCCAGCCGATCCGTGGCTGGGGCACCCTATGGCTACACCTTC
CASRSVAGAPYGYTF
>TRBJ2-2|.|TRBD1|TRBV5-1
TGCGCCAGCAGCGTAGGGACAGGGCTAAGCACCGGGGAGCTGTTTTTT
CASSVGTGLSTGELFF